Listed below are T cell receptor beta chains from one sample, sequenced in a study of CD8 T cells in Susac syndrome. TCRdb fed the immunoSEQ multiplex PCR reads into MiXCR, producing one record per CDR3 protein. The data show about 190,000 distinct CDR3 sequences, 80% to 95% seen once. Material for sequencing was CD4+ T cells from PBMCs. These receptors were collected from a human donor in good health. CDR3s include the opening cysteine and the closing phenylalanine or tryptophan. The D gene is left open where the match is weak. The listing skips clone size in some rows; elsewhere it reads once, few, many or a size class.

clone_size d_call j_call cdr3_length v_call cdr3_nt cdr3_aa
. . TRBJ1-6 14 TRBV5-1 TGCGCCAGCAGCTTGGTTGTTGGAAATTCACCCCTCCACTTT CASSLVVGNSPLHF
. . TRBJ2-1 15 TRBV27 TGTGCCAGCTCAAAGGTCCGACAGATATACAATGAGCAGTTCTTC CASSKVRQIYNEQFF
. TRBD2 TRBJ2-1 16 TRBV6-1 TGTGCCAGCAGAGGACTAGCGGGGGGCCGAGGGAATGAGCAGTTCTTC CASRGLAGGRGNEQFF
. . TRBJ1-4 13 TRBV12-3/TRBV12-4 TGTGCCAGCCAGGCGGGCGGACTGGTCAAACTGTTTTTT CASQAGGLVKLFF
. . TRBJ2-2 13 TRBV12-3/TRBV12-4 TGTGCCGGGGGGCGGGGGCCCACCGGGGAGCTGTTTTTT CAGGRGPTGELFF
. . TRBJ1-5 14 TRBV20-1 TGCAGTGCTAGAGTTGCGGGTGGCAATCAGCCCCAGCATTTT CSARVAGGNQPQHF
. . TRBJ2-6 18 TRBV3-1 TGTGCCAGCAGAGGCTGGGGGGCCCGTACCTCTGGGGCCAACGTCCTGACTTTC CASRGWGARTSGANVLTF
. . TRBJ2-1 15 TRBV9 TGTGCCAGCAGCGTAGTTCAGGGCATGTACAATGAGCAGTTCTTC CASSVVQGMYNEQFF
. . TRBJ1-1 12 TRBV2 TGTGCCAGCAGTGGGACGTCGGGAGAAGCTTTCTTT CASSGTSGEAFF
. . TRBJ1-2 11 TRBV12-3/TRBV12-4 TGTGCCAGCAGTCCGATGGGCGGCTACACCTTC CASSPMGGYTF
. TRBD1 TRBJ2-5 16 TRBV7-2 TGTGCCAGCAGCGCCGCCGGGACTGGGACAGGAAAGACCCAGTACTTC CASSAAGTGTGKTQYF
. . TRBJ2-1 14 TRBV5-4 TGTGCCAGCAGCTTGGAGAGGATTTACAATGAGCAGTTCTTC CASSLERIYNEQFF
. . TRBJ1-1 13 TRBV6-6 TGTGCCAGCAGTGCCACGGTGGGCACTGAAGCTTTCTTT CASSATVGTEAFF
. . TRBJ1-1 14 TRBV12-3/TRBV12-4 TGTGCCAGCCATCAATCCTTTGGGAAGACTGAAGCTTTCTTT CASHQSFGKTEAFF
once . TRBJ2-3 16 TRBV3-1 TGTGCCAGCAGCCTCATAACTGGAGGGGGAGTAGATACGCAGTATTTT CASSLITGGGVDTQYF
. . TRBJ1-6 16 TRBV2 TGTGCCAGCAGTGAATTAGGCACCTACGGATATTCACCCCTCCACTTT CASSELGTYGYSPLHF
. . TRBJ1-1 15 TRBV11-1 TGTGCCAGCAGCGATAACAGGGTAAGGATCACTGAAGCTTTCTTT CASSDNRVRITEAFF
. TRBD2 TRBJ2-1 14 TRBV12-3/TRBV12-4 TGTGCCAGCAGAGGCGGGGGGGATTACAATGAGCAGTTCTTC CASRGGGDYNEQFF
. . TRBJ2-1 15 TRBV5-1 TGCGCCAGCAGCTCCGGACTATCCAGCTACAATGAGCAGTTCTTC CASSSGLSSYNEQFF
. . TRBJ2-1 11 TRBV14 TGTGCCAGCAGTACCTACAATGAGCAGTTCTTC CASSTYNEQFF
. TRBD2 TRBJ2-2 19 TRBV30 TGTGCCTGGAGTCCTCCTAGACTAGCGGGGATCCAGAACACCGGGGAGCTGTTTTTT CAWSPPRLAGIQNTGELFF
. . TRBJ1-2 12 TRBV29-1 TGCAGCGTTGGAGGGGTAACTTATGGCTACACCTTC CSVGGVTYGYTF
. TRBD2 TRBJ2-5 15 TRBV6-2/TRBV6-3 TGTGCCAGCAGTTACCTAGCGGGGCGACAAGAGACCCAGTACTTC CASSYLAGRQETQYF